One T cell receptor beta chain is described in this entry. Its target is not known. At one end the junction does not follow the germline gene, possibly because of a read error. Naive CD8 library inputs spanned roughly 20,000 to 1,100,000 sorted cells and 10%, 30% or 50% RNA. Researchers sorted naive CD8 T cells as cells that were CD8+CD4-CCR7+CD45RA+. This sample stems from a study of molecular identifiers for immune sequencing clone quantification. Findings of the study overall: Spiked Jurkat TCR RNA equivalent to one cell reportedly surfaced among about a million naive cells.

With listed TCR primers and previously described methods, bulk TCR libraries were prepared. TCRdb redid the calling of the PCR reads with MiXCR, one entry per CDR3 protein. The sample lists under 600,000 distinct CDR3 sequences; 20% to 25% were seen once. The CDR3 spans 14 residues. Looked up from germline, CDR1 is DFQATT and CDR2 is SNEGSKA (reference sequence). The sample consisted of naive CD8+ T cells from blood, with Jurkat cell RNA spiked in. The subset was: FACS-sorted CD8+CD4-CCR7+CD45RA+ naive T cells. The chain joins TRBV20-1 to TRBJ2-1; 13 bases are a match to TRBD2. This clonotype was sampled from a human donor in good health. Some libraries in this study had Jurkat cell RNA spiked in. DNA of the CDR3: TGCAGTGCTAGAGTACCGGGACTAGCGGGGTCCCAAGCCTTC. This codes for CSARVPGLAGSQAF.